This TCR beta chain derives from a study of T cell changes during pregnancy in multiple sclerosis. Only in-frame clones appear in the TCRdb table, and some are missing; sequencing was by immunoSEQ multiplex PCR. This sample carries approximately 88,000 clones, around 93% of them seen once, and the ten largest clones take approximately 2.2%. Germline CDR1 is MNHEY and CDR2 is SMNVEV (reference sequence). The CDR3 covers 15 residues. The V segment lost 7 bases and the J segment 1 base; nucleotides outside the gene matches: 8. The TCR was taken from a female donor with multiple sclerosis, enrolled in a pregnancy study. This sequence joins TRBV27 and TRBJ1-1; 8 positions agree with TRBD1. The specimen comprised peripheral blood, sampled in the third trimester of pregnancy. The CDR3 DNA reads TGTGCCAGCACAAACTTCAGGGGGCAGAACACTGAAGCTTTCTTT. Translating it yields CASTNFRGQNTEAFF.